The entry that follows covers one TCR beta chain sequence. Its matching antigen is unknown. The method was immunoSEQ multiplex PCR; TCRdb's version includes in-frame clones alone and lacks a portion of them. The table has roughly 170,000 clones, approximately 84% seen once; the top ten hold 3.5% to 5.5%. This record belongs to a study of cytotoxic CD8 clonotypes in ibrutinib-treated CLL. The J segment lost 7 bases and the V segment lost 2 bases, leaving 10 bases of the junction unmatched. The CDR3 spans 16 residues. CDR1 and CDR2 from the germline V gene are SEHNR and FQNEAQ (reference sequence). Study-level findings and limits: At baseline, clonality was higher than in age-matched healthy donors and correlated with CD8+ counts.

The V call is TRBV7-9, the J call TRBJ1-1, with TRBD1 matching 10 bases. Sequenced here: PBMCs, sampled after 24 months of ibrutinib treatment. This sequence originates from a human donor with chronic lymphocytic leukemia. CDR3 bases: TGTGCCAGCAGCTTATTTGGCCAGACAGGGGGCGGTGAAGCTTTCTTT. It specifies CASSLFGQTGGGEAFF.